This TCR beta chain was documented in a study of OX40 agonist ivuxolimab in advanced cancers. Across the whole study: Patients took ivuxolimab, an agonistic anti-OX40 (CD134) antibody.

The ends were cut back, 4 bases at V and 5 bases at J, with 10 bases in the middle. From germline, CDR1 is SNHLY and CDR2 FYNNEI. CDR3 size: 13 residues. Study results and limitations: Undetermined was the antigen specificity of the expanded peripheral T cells.

Profiling relied on immunoSEQ multiplex PCR, and the TCRdb table lists in-frame clones only, not all of them. The repertoire has tens of thousands of clones, roughly nine tenths of them found once; the top ten carry about 1%. Note on this clone: Its antigen is unknown. Other nucleotide sequences from this sample produce the same CDR3.

This receptor was taken from an adult with an advanced solid tumor such as melanoma, head and neck, liver or kidney cancer. Sequenced here: CD4+ or CD8+ T cells sorted from blood, sampled in a trial of the OX40 agonist ivuxolimab. The chain is built from TRBV2 and TRBJ2-3; TRBD2 might be the D (6 bases). The CDR3 reads CASSVVRGDTQYF. The CDR3 nucleotides are TGTGCCAGCAGTGTCGTGCGGGGAGATACGCAGTATTTT.